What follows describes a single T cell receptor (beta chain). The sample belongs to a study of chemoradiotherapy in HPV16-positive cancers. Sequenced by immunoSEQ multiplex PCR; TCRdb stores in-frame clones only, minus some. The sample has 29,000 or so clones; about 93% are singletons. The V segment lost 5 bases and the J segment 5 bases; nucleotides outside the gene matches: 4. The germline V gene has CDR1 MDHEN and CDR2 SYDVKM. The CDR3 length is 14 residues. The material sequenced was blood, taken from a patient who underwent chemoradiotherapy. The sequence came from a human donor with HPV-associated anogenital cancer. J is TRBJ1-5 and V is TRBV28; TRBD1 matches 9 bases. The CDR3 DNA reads TGTGCCAGCAGTATGACAGGGGGGTATCAGCCCCAGCATTTT. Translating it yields CASSMTGGYQPQHF.